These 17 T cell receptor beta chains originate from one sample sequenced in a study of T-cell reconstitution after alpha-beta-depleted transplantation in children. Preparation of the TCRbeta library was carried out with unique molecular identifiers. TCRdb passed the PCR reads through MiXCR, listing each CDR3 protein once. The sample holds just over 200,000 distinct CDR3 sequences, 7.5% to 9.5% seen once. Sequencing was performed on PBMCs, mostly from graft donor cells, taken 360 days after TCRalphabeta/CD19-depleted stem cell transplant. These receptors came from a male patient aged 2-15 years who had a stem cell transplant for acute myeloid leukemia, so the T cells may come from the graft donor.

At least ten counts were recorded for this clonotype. The CDR3, as DNA: TGCGCCAGCAGCCCCGACCCTCCTGGTAGCACAGATACGCAGTATTTT. It encodes CASSPDPPGSTDTQYF. V gene TRBV5-1 combines with J gene TRBJ2-3; D not resolved. V dropped 4 bases and J dropped 0 bases, with 15 bases sitting between them. The CDR3 runs to 16 residues. Germline assignment: CDR1 SGHRS and CDR2 YFSETQ.

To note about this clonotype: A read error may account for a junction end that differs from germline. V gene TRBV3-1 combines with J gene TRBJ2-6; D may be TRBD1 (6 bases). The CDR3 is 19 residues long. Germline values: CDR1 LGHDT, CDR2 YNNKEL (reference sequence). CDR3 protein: CTSCANGQILYSGANVLTF. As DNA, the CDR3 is TGTACCAGCTGTGCGAATGGACAGATACTTTACTCTGGGGCCAACGTCCTGACTTTC.

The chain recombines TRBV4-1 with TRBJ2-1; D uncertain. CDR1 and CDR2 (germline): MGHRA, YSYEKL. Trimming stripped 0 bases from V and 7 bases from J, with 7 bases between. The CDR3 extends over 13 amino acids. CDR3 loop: CASSQDGVNEQFF. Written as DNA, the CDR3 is TGCGCCAGCAGCCAAGATGGCGTAAATGAGCAGTTCTTC.

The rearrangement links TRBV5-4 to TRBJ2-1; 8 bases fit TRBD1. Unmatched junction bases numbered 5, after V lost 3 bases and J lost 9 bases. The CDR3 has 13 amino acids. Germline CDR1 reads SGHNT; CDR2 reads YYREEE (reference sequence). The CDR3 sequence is CASSSRTGLEQFF. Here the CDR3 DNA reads TGTGCCAGCAGCTCACGGACAGGGCTTGAGCAGTTCTTC. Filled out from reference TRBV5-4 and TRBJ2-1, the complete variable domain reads ETGVTQSPTHLIKTRGQQVTLRCSSQSGHNTVSWYQQALGQGPQFIFQYYREEENGRGNFPPRFSGLQFPNYSSELNVNALELDDSALYLCASSSRTGLEQFFGPGTRLTVL.

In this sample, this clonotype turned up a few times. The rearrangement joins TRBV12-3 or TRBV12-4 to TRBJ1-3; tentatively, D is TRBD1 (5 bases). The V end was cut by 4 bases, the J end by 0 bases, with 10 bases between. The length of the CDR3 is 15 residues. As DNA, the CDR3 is TGTGCCAGCAGTTACGGACATTTCTCTGGAAACACCATATATTTT. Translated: CASSYGHFSGNTIYF.

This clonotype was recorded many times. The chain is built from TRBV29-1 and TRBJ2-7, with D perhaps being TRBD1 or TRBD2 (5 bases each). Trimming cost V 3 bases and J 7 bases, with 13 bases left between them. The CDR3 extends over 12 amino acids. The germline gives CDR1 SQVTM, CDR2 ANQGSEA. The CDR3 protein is CSVEGDPGEQYF. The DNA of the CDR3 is TGCAGCGTTGAGGGGGACCCAGGGGAGCAGTACTTC.

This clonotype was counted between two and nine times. The CDR3 here is CAISRDRGEWNIQYF. In DNA form, the CDR3 reads TGTGCCATCAGCCGGGACAGGGGGGAGTGGAACATTCAGTACTTC. This sequence joins TRBV10-3 and TRBJ2-4, with TRBD1 matching 11 bases. J lost 7 bases, V lost 6 bases, and 8 bases had no gene match. The germline gives CDR1 ENHRY, CDR2 SYGVKD. CDR3 size: 15 residues.

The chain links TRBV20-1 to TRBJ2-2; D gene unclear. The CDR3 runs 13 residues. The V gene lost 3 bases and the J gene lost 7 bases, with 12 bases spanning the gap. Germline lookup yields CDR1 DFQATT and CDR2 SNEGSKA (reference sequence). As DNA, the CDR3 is TGCAGTGCTAGGACAAGTAGTAACGGGGAGCTGTTTTTT. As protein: CSARTSSNGELFF.

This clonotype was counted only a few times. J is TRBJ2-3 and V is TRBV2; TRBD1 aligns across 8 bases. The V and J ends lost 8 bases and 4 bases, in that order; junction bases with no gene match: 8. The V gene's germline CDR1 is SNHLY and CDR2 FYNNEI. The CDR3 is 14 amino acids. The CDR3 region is CASRAGGQADTQYF. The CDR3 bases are TGTGCCAGCCGGGCTGGGGGACAGGCAGATACGCAGTATTTT.

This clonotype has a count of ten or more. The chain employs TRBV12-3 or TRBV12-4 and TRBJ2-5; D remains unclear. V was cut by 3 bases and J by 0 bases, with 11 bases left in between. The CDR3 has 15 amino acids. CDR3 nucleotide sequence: TGTGCCAGCAGTTTCCTACAGACGTACCAAGAGACCCAGTACTTC. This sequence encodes CASSFLQTYQETQYF.

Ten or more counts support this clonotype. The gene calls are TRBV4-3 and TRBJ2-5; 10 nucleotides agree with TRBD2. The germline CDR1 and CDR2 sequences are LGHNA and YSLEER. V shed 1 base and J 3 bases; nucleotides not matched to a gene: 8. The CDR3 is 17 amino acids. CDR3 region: CASSQGSGTSVEETQYF. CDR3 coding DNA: TGCGCCAGCAGCCAAGGCTCCGGGACTAGCGTTGAAGAGACCCAGTACTTC.

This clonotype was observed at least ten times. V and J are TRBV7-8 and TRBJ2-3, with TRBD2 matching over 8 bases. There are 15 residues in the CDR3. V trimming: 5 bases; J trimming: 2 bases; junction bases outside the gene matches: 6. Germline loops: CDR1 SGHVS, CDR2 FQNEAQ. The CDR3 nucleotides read TGTGCCAGCAGCGAGGGCGGGGGGAACACAGATACGCAGTATTTT. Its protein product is CASSEGGGNTDTQYF.

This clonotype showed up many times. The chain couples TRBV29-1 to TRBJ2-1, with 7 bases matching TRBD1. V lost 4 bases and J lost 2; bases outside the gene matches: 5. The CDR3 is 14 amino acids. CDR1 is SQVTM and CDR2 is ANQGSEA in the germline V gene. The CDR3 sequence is CSVGHRGPYNEQFF. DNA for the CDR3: TGCAGCGTTGGTCACAGGGGTCCCTACAATGAGCAGTTCTTC.

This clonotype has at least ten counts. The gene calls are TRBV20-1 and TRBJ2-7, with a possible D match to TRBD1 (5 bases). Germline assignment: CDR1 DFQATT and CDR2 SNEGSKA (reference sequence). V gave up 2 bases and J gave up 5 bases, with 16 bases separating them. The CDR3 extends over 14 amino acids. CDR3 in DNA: TGCAGTGCTAGAAGTCCGCAGGGTCTGAACGAGCAGTACGTC. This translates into CSARSPQGLNEQYV.

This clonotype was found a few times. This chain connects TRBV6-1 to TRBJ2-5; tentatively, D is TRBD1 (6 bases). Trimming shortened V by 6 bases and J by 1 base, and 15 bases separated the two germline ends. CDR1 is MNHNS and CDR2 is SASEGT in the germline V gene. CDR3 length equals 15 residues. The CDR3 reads CASSLNAGVQETQYF. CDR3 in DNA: TGTGCCAGCAGCCTCAACGCAGGGGTCCAAGAGACCCAGTACTTC.

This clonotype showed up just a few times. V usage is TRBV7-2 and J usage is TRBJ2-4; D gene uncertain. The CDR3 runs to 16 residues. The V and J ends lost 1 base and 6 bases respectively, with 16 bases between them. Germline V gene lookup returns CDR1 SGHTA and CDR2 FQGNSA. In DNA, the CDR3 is TGTGCCAGCAGCTTAGTGGCCGGCGGCGAGGTAAACATTCAGTACTTC. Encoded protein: CASSLVAGGEVNIQYF.

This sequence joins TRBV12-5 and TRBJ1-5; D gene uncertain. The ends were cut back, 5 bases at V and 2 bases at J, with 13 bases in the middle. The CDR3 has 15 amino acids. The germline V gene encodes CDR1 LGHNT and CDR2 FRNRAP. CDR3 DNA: TGTGCTAGTGGTCCCGGAGACGCGGGCAATCAGCCCCAGCATTTT. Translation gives CASGPGDAGNQPQHF.